One sample yielded the 21 T cell receptor beta chains listed below, sequenced in a study of blood T cell repertoires in COVID-19. Sequenced by immunoSEQ multiplex PCR; TCRdb stores in-frame clones only, minus some. This table has some 90,000 clones, roughly 80% appearing once. Material: peripheral blood. The source is a man in his 70s with active or convalescent COVID-19.

The V gene is TRBV4-1, the J gene TRBJ2-7, with a possible D match to TRBD2 (5 bases). The CDR3 length is 14 residues. V lost 0 bases and J 5 bases, leaving 11 bases between the germline ends. In germline, CDR1 is MGHRA, CDR2 YSYEKL. The CDR3 protein is CASSQDNTRHEQYF. In DNA form, the CDR3 reads TGCGCCAGCAGCCAAGATAATACTAGGCACGAGCAGTACTTC.

The chain has TRBV2 and TRBJ1-1; 7 bases line up with TRBD1. The CDR3 runs to 14 residues. The V and J ends lost 3 bases and 4 bases, in that order; junction bases with no gene match: 5. Germline V gene lookup returns CDR1 SNHLY and CDR2 FYNNEI. CDR3 nucleotides: TGTGCCAGCAGTGACAGGGGGGTAGGCACTGAAGCTTTCTTT. Protein product: CASSDRGVGTEAFF. The full variable domain, rest sourced from reference TRBV2 and TRBJ1-1, is EPEVTQTPSHQVTQMGQEVILRCVPISNHLYFYWYRQILGQKVEFLVSFYNNEISEKSEIFDDQFSVERPDGSNFTLKIRSTKLEDSAMYFCASSDRGVGTEAFFGQGTRLTVV.

This clone was seen only once. V is TRBV2 and J is TRBJ2-2; 12 bases are a match to TRBD2. Germline CDR1 SNHLY, CDR2 FYNNEI. The ends lost 4 bases at V and 6 bases at J; junction bases unmatched: 6. This CDR3 has 16 amino acids. In nucleotides, the CDR3 is TGTGCCAGCAGTGCTCACCTAGCGGGGGGGGCCGGGGAGCTGTTTTTT. It is translated as CASSAHLAGGAGELFF. Supplemented by reference TRBV2 and TRBJ2-2, the full variable domain reads EPEVTQTPSHQVTQMGQEVILRCVPISNHLYFYWYRQILGQKVEFLVSFYNNEISEKSEIFDDQFSVERPDGSNFTLKIRSTKLEDSAMYFCASSAHLAGGAGELFFGEGSRLTVL.

The sample holds a few counts of this clone. The chain uses TRBV7-9 and TRBJ2-3; a possible D gene is TRBD2 (5 bases). V was trimmed by 1 base and J by 3 bases, leaving 11 bases between them. The CDR3 sequence is 15 residues long. Germline V CDR1 and CDR2: SEHNR, FQNEAQ (reference sequence). Here the CDR3 DNA reads TGTGCCAGCAGCTTAGGACCGGGGTTGACAGATACGCAGTATTTT. This translates into CASSLGPGLTDTQYF.

The chain has TRBV12-3 or TRBV12-4 and TRBJ1-2; 7 nucleotides match TRBD1. Losses at the gene ends were 5 bases for V and 4 bases for J; bases not matched to a gene: 4. The CDR3 contains 13 residues. CDR3 residues: CASSPGQFYGYTF. DNA of the CDR3: TGTGCCAGCAGTCCGGGACAGTTCTATGGCTACACCTTC.

V is TRBV7-9 and J is TRBJ2-7, with 8 bases matching TRBD2. J gave up 0 bases and V 4 bases, and 8 bases lay outside the gene matches. The CDR3 runs to 16 residues. In germline, CDR1 is SEHNR, CDR2 FQNEAQ (reference sequence). CDR3 nucleotides: TGTGCCAGCAGCTCATTCGGGGGGGGGACCTCCTACGAGCAGTACTTC. It translates to CASSSFGGGTSYEQYF.

This sequence joins TRBV7-8 and TRBJ2-3; D might be TRBD2 (6 bases). V shed 4 bases and J shed 2 bases, with 19 bases lying between them. The CDR3 length is 17 residues. The germline V gene encodes CDR1 SGHVS and CDR2 FQNEAQ. The CDR3 sequence is CASSSEGSTRYTDTQYF. CDR3 sequence (DNA): TGTGCCAGCAGCTCGGAGGGGTCCACAAGATACACAGATACGCAGTATTTT.

The chain carries TRBV24-1 and TRBJ2-3, with TRBD1 identical over 8 bases. CDR3 size: 15 residues. Looked up from germline, CDR1 is KGHDR and CDR2 is SFDVKD. The trim removed 5 bases at V and 5 bases at J, leaving 8 bases unmatched. The CDR3 here is CATSGGQGRRDTQYF. Written as DNA, the CDR3 is TGTGCCACCAGTGGAGGACAGGGAAGGCGAGATACGCAGTATTTT.

This clone was detected once. V and J are TRBV3-1 (or the pseudogene TRBV3-2) and TRBJ2-7; TRBD1 is a possible D gene (5 bases). CDR1 and CDR2 (germline): LGHDT, YNNKEL (reference sequence). This CDR3 spans 15 amino acids. V was trimmed by 6 bases and J by 2 bases, leaving 17 bases between them. Written as DNA, the CDR3 is TGTGCCAGCAGACCAGGGTTGATGGGTCCCTACGAGCAGTACTTC. Residues: CASRPGLMGPYEQYF.

This clone came up a few times. This CDR3 is CASSQEFGAGGPDEQFF. The CDR3 DNA reads TGCGCCAGCAGCCAAGAGTTCGGAGCGGGGGGGCCCGATGAGCAGTTCTTC. The rearrangement uses TRBV4-1 and TRBJ2-1; 10 nucleotides line up with TRBD2. The junction had 10 bases not matched to a gene; V was cut back by 0 bases and J by 8 bases. Germline V lookup: CDR1 MGHRA, CDR2 YSYEKL. This CDR3 is built from 17 residues.

This chain links TRBV3-1 (or the pseudogene TRBV3-2) with TRBJ2-7; D gene ambiguous. The ends were cut back, 3 bases at V and 0 bases at J, with 6 bases in the middle. CDR3 length: 13 residues. Germline V gives CDR1 LGHDT, CDR2 YNNKEL (reference sequence). DNA of the CDR3: TGTGCCAGCAGCCATCCGAGCTCCTACGAGCAGTACTTC. As protein: CASSHPSSYEQYF.

J is TRBJ2-7 and V is TRBV3-1 (or the pseudogene TRBV3-2), with D perhaps matching TRBD2 (7 bases). Trimming stripped 4 bases from V and 3 bases from J, with 16 bases between. Germline V lookup: CDR1 LGHDT, CDR2 YNNKEL (reference sequence). CDR3 size: 15 residues. CDR3 sequence reads: CASSPLGGPYYEQYF. CDR3 sequence (DNA): TGTGCCAGCAGCCCGCTGGGGGGGCCGTACTACGAGCAGTACTTC.

This clone has only one observation. The chain couples TRBV19 to TRBJ1-4; 7 nucleotides match TRBD1. The CDR3 spans 15 residues. Germline lookup yields CDR1 LNHDA and CDR2 SQIVND (reference sequence). Trimming took 5 bases from V and 7 from J; bases not matched to a gene: 10. The CDR3 nucleotides read TGTGCCAGTAGTTCGACTGGGACAGTGGGTGAAAAACTGTTTTTT. Protein product: CASSSTGTVGEKLFF.

The genes are TRBV6-2 or TRBV6-3 and TRBJ1-6; 10 bases fit TRBD1. Germline CDR1 reads MNHEY; CDR2 reads SVGEGT. The CDR3 has 15 amino acids. V lost 2 bases and J lost 8; bases outside the gene matches: 3. DNA of the CDR3: TGTGCCAGCAGTTACCAGGGACAGGGGTATTCACCCCTCCACTTT. Protein: CASSYQGQGYSPLHF.

The rearrangement uses TRBV7-9 and TRBJ1-6, with D maybe TRBD1 (6 bases). CDR1 is SEHNR, CDR2 FQNEAQ, per germline (reference sequence). The CDR3 is 15 residues long. Trimming pared 5 bases from V and 6 bases from J, leaving 14 bases between. The CDR3 protein is CASSTRDMINSPLHF. CDR3 bases: TGTGCCAGCAGCACCCGGGACATGATTAATTCACCCCTCCACTTT.

The V call is TRBV20-1, the J call TRBJ1-1; D is undetermined. Deletions cut 3 bases from V and 10 bases from J, with 9 bases between. This CDR3 contains 10 residues. Looked up from germline, CDR1 is DFQATT and CDR2 is SNEGSKA (reference sequence). The CDR3 here is CSASYPGAFF. As DNA, the CDR3 is TGCAGTGCTAGCTACCCCGGAGCTTTCTTT.

V is TRBV25-1 and J is TRBJ2-1; D uncertain. The V and J ends lost 3 bases and 0 bases respectively, with 15 bases between them. The germline V gene has CDR1 MGHDK and CDR2 SYGVNS. The CDR3 has 17 residues. The DNA of the CDR3 is TGTGCCAGCAGTGACCGCCCTCCTTCTAGCTCCTACAATGAGCAGTTCTTC. This translates into CASSDRPPSSSYNEQFF.

The V call is TRBV6-5, the J call TRBJ2-3, with 12 positions matching TRBD2. The CDR3 consists of 15 residues. Unmatched junction bases numbered 5, after V lost 6 bases and J lost 4 bases. CDR1 and CDR2 (germline): MNHEY, SVGAGI. CDR3 protein: CASSLAGGPADTQYF. In DNA, the CDR3 is TGTGCCAGCAGCCTAGCGGGGGGGCCCGCAGATACGCAGTATTTT.

V is TRBV5-1 and J is TRBJ2-1, with TRBD2 matching over 11 bases. CDR3 size: 16 residues. V dropped 4 bases and J dropped 6; count of bases not matched to a gene: 9. Germline loops: CDR1 SGHRS, CDR2 YFSETQ. CDR3 sequence reads: CASSIERLAGSNEQFF. In DNA, the CDR3 is TGCGCCAGCAGCATAGAAAGACTAGCGGGGTCCAATGAGCAGTTCTTC.

The chain combines TRBV3-1 (or the pseudogene TRBV3-2) with TRBJ2-7; D perhaps matches TRBD2 (6 bases). The CDR3 has 15 residues. The V gene's germline CDR1 is LGHDT and CDR2 YNNKEL (reference sequence). V lost 1 base and J lost 2, with 12 bases in between. CDR3 sequence (DNA): TGTGCCAGCAGCCAAGGGGCTAGCGTAACCTACGAGCAGTACTTC. Translating it yields CASSQGASVTYEQYF.

This chain connects TRBV6-6 to TRBJ2-3; 8 nucleotides match TRBD2. Germline V lookup: CDR1 MNHNY, CDR2 SVGAGI (reference sequence). This CDR3 is built from 16 residues. V shed 0 bases, J shed 4 bases, and the junction held 6 bases outside the gene matches. CDR3 DNA: TGTGCCAGCAGTTACTCGAAGGCGGGGGGTCCAGATACGCAGTATTTT. Translating it yields CASSYSKAGGPDTQYF.